These T cell receptor beta chains were read from a single sample in a study of identical twins. Each CDR3 protein is one row after TCRdb ran MiXCR on the 5' RACE reads. Of approximately 550,000 distinct CDR3 sequences detected, approximately 20% appear once; the ten largest clones hold roughly 0.5%. This sample also appeared in a second study, on yellow fever vaccine responses in identical twins.

Sequencing used CD4+ T cells sorted from blood. The receptors stem from a woman younger than 30 in good health. CDR3s include the opening cysteine and the closing phenylalanine or tryptophan. The order of the fields is V gene, J gene, CDR3 protein.

TRBV6-1	TRBJ2-1	CASSEGIKSGNEQFF
TRBV24-1	TRBJ2-1	CATSDWDRESNEQFF
TRBV2	TRBJ1-2	CASSEFPGENGYTF
TRBV12-3/TRBV12-4	TRBJ2-3	CASSWSTQGKSTDTQYF
TRBV7-9	TRBJ2-7	CASSTTHLAGVSHEQYF
TRBV6-6	TRBJ1-2	CASTYRREDGYTF
TRBV10-3	TRBJ2-1	CAISESQRGYNEQFF
TRBV28	TRBJ2-3	CASSLLRTVDTQYF
TRBV5-1	TRBJ2-5	CASSTGDQETQYF
TRBV5-1	TRBJ2-1	CASSLERASLNEQFF
TRBV11-2	TRBJ2-3	CASSLTAPSGSTDTQYF
TRBV7-2	TRBJ2-3	CASRGTKGDTQYF
TRBV14	TRBJ1-6	CASSQDLEAGRFSPLHF
TRBV12-3/TRBV12-4	TRBJ2-7	CASRGTGEVREQYF
TRBV5-1	TRBJ2-5	CASSLAAALETQYF
TRBV4-1	TRBJ1-5	CASSQDGQSNQPQHF
TRBV6-5	TRBJ1-2	CASSSGQANYGYTF
TRBV20-1	TRBJ1-5	CSARDSRPFTRNSNQPQHF
TRBV20-1	TRBJ2-3	CSARRASGSLDTQYF
TRBV28	TRBJ2-7	CASRRQGVPYEQYF
TRBV12-3/TRBV12-4	TRBJ1-2	CASSFGQGGYGYTF
TRBV6-1	TRBJ2-5	CASRNDLKETQYF
TRBV9	TRBJ2-1	CASSGVAGGDEQFF
TRBV4-1	TRBJ2-2	CASSQGTGVGELFF
TRBV3-1	TRBJ2-1	CASSQTSYEQFF
TRBV7-8	TRBJ2-1	CASSLDSGSAEQFF
TRBV2	TRBJ1-2	CASSIPRDRGEYGYTF
TRBV5-6	TRBJ2-2	CASSLPSSNTGELFF
TRBV3-1	TRBJ2-7	CASSNRQGPYEQYF
TRBV5-1	TRBJ2-2	CASSSPKKQLLELLAGEELFF
TRBV10-3	TRBJ2-2	CAISVVGTNTGELFF
TRBV12-3/TRBV12-4	TRBJ2-1	CASTPTAGAYNEQFF
TRBV7-9	TRBJ1-1	CASRPTGGTEVFF
TRBV4-1	TRBJ2-1	CASSRGLAGGYYNEQFF
TRBV24-1	TRBJ2-5	CATSDGGGVGETQYF
TRBV10-3	TRBJ2-7	CAINSGLEYEQYF
TRBV6-1	TRBJ2-3	CASSPGTNPGTDTQYF
TRBV5-1	TRBJ2-5	CASRARTGGLETQYF
TRBV20-1	TRBJ2-6	CSATYTGTPSGANVLTF
TRBV19	TRBJ1-5	CASKGQGINQPQHF
TRBV11-2	TRBJ2-5	CASSLISRPWETQYF
TRBV7-3	TRBJ2-3	CASSPSGTSGTDTQYF
TRBV20-1	TRBJ2-3	CSASLGGRKADTQYF
TRBV29-1	TRBJ1-3	CSVGDRGPGNTIYF
TRBV7-9	TRBJ1-1	CASSPGIPAFF
TRBV5-1	TRBJ1-2	CASSYNRDSPGYTF
TRBV5-1	TRBJ2-3	CASSQLPAGNRDTQYF
TRBV4-2	TRBJ2-1	CASSQDWALGFYNEQFF
TRBV5-1	TRBJ2-7	CASNSGLAVAYEQYF
TRBV3-1	TRBJ2-1	CASRPSGRVYNEQFF
TRBV2	TRBJ1-5	CASRTGAQQPQHF
TRBV3-1	TRBJ1-1	CASSQEKDTYGNTEAFF
TRBV10-3	TRBJ1-2	CAIGPGLYGYTF
TRBV13	TRBJ2-7	CASSRRLKTGVPYEQYF
TRBV10-3	TRBJ2-7	CAISQSMVAEGEQYF
TRBV20-1	TRBJ2-3	CSVSASGRGTDTQYF
TRBV29-1	TRBJ2-1	CSLPGGGYNEQFF
TRBV6-1	TRBJ2-1	CASSVSGNEQFF
TRBV11-2	TRBJ2-1	CASSSGMDSSYNEQFF
TRBV11-2	TRBJ2-3	CASRYGGTDTQYF